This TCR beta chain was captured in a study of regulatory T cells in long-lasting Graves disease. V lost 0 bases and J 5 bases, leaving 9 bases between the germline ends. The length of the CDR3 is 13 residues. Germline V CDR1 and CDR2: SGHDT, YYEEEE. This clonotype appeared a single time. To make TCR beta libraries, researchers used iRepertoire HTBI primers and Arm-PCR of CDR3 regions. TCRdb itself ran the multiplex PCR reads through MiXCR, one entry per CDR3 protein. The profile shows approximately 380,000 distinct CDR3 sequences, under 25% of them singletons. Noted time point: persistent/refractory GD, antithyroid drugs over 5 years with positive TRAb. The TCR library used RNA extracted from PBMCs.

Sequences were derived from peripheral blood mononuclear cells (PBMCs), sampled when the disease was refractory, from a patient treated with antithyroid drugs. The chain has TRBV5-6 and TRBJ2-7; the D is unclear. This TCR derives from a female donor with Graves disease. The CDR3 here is CASSLGNYDEQYF. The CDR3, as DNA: TGTGCCAGCAGCTTGGGTAACTACGACGAGCAGTACTTC.